The subject of this entry is one T cell receptor beta chain. This specimen belongs to a study of control samples from healthy donors and cancer patients. The assay was immunoSEQ multiplex PCR, and TCRdb's table has in-frame clones only and misses some. The data show tens of thousands of clones, around 87% seen once. Germline CDR1 is LNHNV and CDR2 is YYDKDF (reference sequence). V gave up 0 bases and J gave up 1 base, with 6 bases separating them. The CDR3 covers 14 residues. The source of this sequence is a man in his fifties in good health. Sequenced: blood. The rearrangement joins TRBV15 to TRBJ1-2; no reliable D call. The DNA of the CDR3 is TGTGCCACCAGCAGAGATGAGGGTAACTATGGCTACACCTTC. Residues: CATSRDEGNYGYTF.